This T cell receptor beta chain was identified during a study of T cell repertoires in cytomegalovirus infection. Turning to the study itself: Public signatures in TCR beta pointed to CMV infection and matching HLA type.

General study points: Across the ex vivo response, the dominant clonotypes were HLA-C-restricted CMV-specific TCR beta clonotypes.

MiXCR, applied by TCRdb to the reads, yields one record per CDR3 protein. The table includes about 200,000 distinct CDR3 sequences, roughly 9% detected once. Germline lookup yields CDR1 SGHTA and CDR2 FQGNSA. The V and J ends lost 5 bases and 6 bases respectively, with 8 bases between them. This CDR3 is built from 12 residues. This clonotype has a count of ten or more. Its antigen is unknown. The sequenced material came from PBMCs. This clonotype originated in a human donor in good health (CMV status not recorded). Some clones in this sample may be carry-over from other donors' samples. V is TRBV7-2 and J is TRBJ2-1; D remains unclear. The CDR3 bases are TGTGCCAGCAGCCTCCTTAGCAATGAGCAGTTCTTC. Its translation: CASSLLSNEQFF.